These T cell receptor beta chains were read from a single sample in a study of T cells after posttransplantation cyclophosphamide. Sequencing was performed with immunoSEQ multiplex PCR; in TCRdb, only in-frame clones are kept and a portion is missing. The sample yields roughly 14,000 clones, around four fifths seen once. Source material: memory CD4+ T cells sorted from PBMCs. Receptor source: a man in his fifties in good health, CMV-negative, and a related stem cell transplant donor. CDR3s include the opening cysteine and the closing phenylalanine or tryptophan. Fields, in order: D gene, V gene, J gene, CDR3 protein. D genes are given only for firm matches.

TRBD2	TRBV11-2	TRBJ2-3	CASSPGTNHLTDTQYF
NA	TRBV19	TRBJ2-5	CASSRAQETQYF
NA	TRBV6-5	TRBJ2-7	CASSYRTVDYEQYF
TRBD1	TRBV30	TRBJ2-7	CAWSGGQSSSYEQYF
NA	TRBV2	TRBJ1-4	CASSYTTTNEKLFF
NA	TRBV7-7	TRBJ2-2	CASSLGQPNTGELFF
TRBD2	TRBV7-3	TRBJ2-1	CASSLMGTSGGEQFF
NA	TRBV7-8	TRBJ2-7	CASSRADNFPYEQYF
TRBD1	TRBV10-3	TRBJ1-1	CAISIQGEVTEAFF
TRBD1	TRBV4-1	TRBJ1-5	CASSQVPFRGGNQPQHF